This TCR beta chain came from a study of control samples from healthy donors and cancer patients. Assay used: immunoSEQ multiplex PCR; TCRdb lists only in-frame clones, some missing. The sample carries fewer than 45,000 clones, approximately 90% recorded once. Trimming removed 4 bases from V and 6 bases from J, with 16 bases in between. The CDR3 loop spans 15 amino acids. Germline V gene sequence: CDR1 LNHNV, CDR2 YYDKDF (reference sequence). The J gene is TRBJ1-5, the V gene TRBV15; D is ambiguous. Sequenced: PBMCs. This TCR was recovered from a woman between 40 and 50 years old with head and neck cancer. CDR3 residues: CATSIQRNSIQPQHF. CDR3 nucleotide sequence: TGTGCCACCAGCATCCAGAGGAACAGTATTCAGCCCCAGCATTTT.